Following are 27 T cell receptor beta chains from one sample sequenced in a study of T cell responses to AZD1222 COVID-19 vaccine. Some clones are missing from TCRdb's copy, which holds only in-frame ones; the method was immunoSEQ multiplex PCR. The table includes around 84,000 clones, approximately 86% detected once. The sequencing here drew on peripheral blood, taken on day 0 of AZD1222 vaccination. These receptors all stem from an adult in good health.

CDR3 sequence reads: CASSQGGPCGLSQPQHF. CDR3 sequence (DNA): TGCGCCAGCAGTCAAGGGGGTCCTTGTGGGCTCTCCCAGCCCCAGCATTTT. This chain connects TRBV23-1 to TRBJ1-5, with D maybe TRBD1 (5 bases). TRBV23-1 is an open reading frame whose function is uncertain. V dropped 2 bases and J dropped 7 bases, with 21 bases sitting between them. This CDR3 spans 17 amino acids.

Details on this clone: The germline gene is not matched at one end of the junction; a read error may be the cause. The CDR3, as DNA: TGTGCTAGCAGCCCGACAGGAGGTAACACCGGGGAGCTGTTTTTT. Encoded protein: CASSPTGGNTGELFF. The V gene is TRBV7-7, the J gene TRBJ2-2; weak D call: TRBD1 (6 bases). The germline V gene has CDR1 SSHAT and CDR2 FNYEAQ (reference sequence). CDR3 length equals 15 residues.

This sequence joins TRBV27 and TRBJ2-7, with 11 positions matching TRBD1. Germline trimming cut 3 bases from V and 5 bases from J; bases unmatched to any gene: 6. The CDR3 contains 15 residues. Germline V gives CDR1 MNHEY, CDR2 SMNVEV (reference sequence). The CDR3 protein is CASSLRRDRGNEQYF. The CDR3 coding sequence is TGTGCCAGCAGTTTGAGGAGGGACAGGGGGAACGAGCAGTACTTC.

This clone was seen only once. This chain uses TRBV3-1 (or the pseudogene TRBV3-2) with TRBJ1-5; no clear D. The CDR3 has 14 residues. V was shortened by 1 base and J by 3 bases, with 7 bases between the two germline ends. Looked up from germline, CDR1 is LGHDT and CDR2 is YNNKEL (reference sequence). The CDR3 spells CASSQGGYNQPQHF. The CDR3 DNA reads as TGTGCCAGCAGCCAAGGTGGGTACAATCAGCCCCAGCATTTT.

The V call is TRBV6-1, the J call TRBJ1-5; tentative D call: TRBD1 (6 bases). Germline V gene data show CDR1 as MNHNS and CDR2 as SASEGT. V lost 1 base and J lost 6, with 10 bases in between. The CDR3 extends over 14 amino acids. DNA of the CDR3: TGTGCCAGCAGTGAAGTAGGGGGTGGTCAGCCCCAGCATTTT. Its protein is CASSEVGGGQPQHF.

The chain employs TRBV4-2 and TRBJ2-2, with D possibly being TRBD1 or TRBD2 (5 bases each). The germline V gene encodes CDR1 LGHNA and CDR2 YNFKEQ. The V end was cut by 0 bases, the J end by 5 bases, with 25 bases between. The CDR3 consists of 20 residues. The CDR3 DNA sequence: TGTGCCAGCAGCCAAGATGGGGACCTCACTGCCGTCCCTGGTACCGGGGAGCTGTTTTTT. Amino acid sequence: CASSQDGDLTAVPGTGELFF.

The genes are TRBV9 and TRBJ1-6, with D uncertain. Per germline, CDR1 SGDLS and CDR2 YYNGEE. V dropped 0 bases and J dropped 6 bases, with 10 bases sitting between them. The CDR3 extends over 15 amino acids. In DNA, the CDR3 is TGTGCCAGCAGCGTAGGGAGGTCAGCTAATTCACCCCTCCACTTT. It encodes CASSVGRSANSPLHF.

CDR3 sequence reads: CASHRTGTGPYNEQFF. The CDR3 region has the DNA TGCGCCAGTCATCGTACAGGGACAGGGCCCTACAATGAGCAGTTCTTC. This sequence joins TRBV5-1 and TRBJ2-1; 9 positions match TRBD1. Germline V gene lookup returns CDR1 SGHRS and CDR2 YFSETQ. CDR3 size: 16 residues. J lost 2 bases, V lost 8 bases, and 11 bases had no gene match.

The chain uses TRBV28 and TRBJ1-1; D is uncertain. Per germline, CDR1 MDHEN and CDR2 SYDVKM. V shed 6 bases and J shed 5 bases, with 7 bases lying between them. CDR3 length: 11 residues. The CDR3 DNA is TGTGCCAGCAGGAGGATTACTGAAGCTTTCTTT. Its protein product is CASRRITEAFF.

The gene calls are TRBV6-1 and TRBJ2-1, with 8 bases matching TRBD2. V was clipped by 1 base and J by 6 bases; unmatched bases: 11. In germline, CDR1 is MNHNS, CDR2 SASEGT. The CDR3 length is 17 residues. The CDR3 nucleotides read TGTGCCAGCAGTGAAGGCGTGCCTAGCGGGTCGGTCAATGAGCAGTTCTTC. Translated, it gives CASSEGVPSGSVNEQFF.

J is TRBJ2-2 and V is TRBV2, with TRBD1 identical over 12 bases. V shed 4 bases, J shed 7 bases, and the junction held 4 bases outside the gene matches. Per the germline V gene, CDR1 is SNHLY and CDR2 is FYNNEI. The CDR3 consists of 15 residues. The CDR3 nucleotides read TGTGCCAGCAGTGGGGACAGGGGGCGAGGCGGGGAGCTGTTTTTT. Amino acid sequence: CASSGDRGRGGELFF.

The V and J genes are TRBV5-1 and TRBJ1-2, with TRBD1 matching over 7 bases. Germline lookup yields CDR1 SGHRS and CDR2 YFSETQ. The J segment lost 6 bases and the V segment lost 2 bases, leaving 10 bases of the junction unmatched. This CDR3 contains 15 residues. The CDR3 loop reads CASSLTGEWPDGYTF. As DNA, the CDR3 is TGCGCCAGCAGCTTAACAGGGGAATGGCCCGATGGCTACACCTTC. The whole variable domain, filled in from reference TRBV5-1 and TRBJ1-2, reads KAGVTQTPRYLIKTRGQQVTLSCSPISGHRSVSWYQQTPGQGLQFLFEYFSETQRNKGNFPGRFSGRQFSNSRSEMNVSTLELGDSALYLCASSLTGEWPDGYTFGSGTRLTVV.

The V and J genes are TRBV6-5 and TRBJ1-6; tentatively, D is TRBD1 (5 bases). The germline V gene has CDR1 MNHEY and CDR2 SVGAGI. The ends were cut back, 0 bases at V and 9 bases at J, with 12 bases in the middle. The CDR3 covers 15 residues. The CDR3 spells CASSYSGTEGSPLHF. The CDR3 coding sequence is TGTGCCAGCAGTTACTCTGGGACGGAAGGTTCACCCCTCCACTTT.

The rearrangement links TRBV12-5 to TRBJ2-1; 9 nucleotides agree with TRBD1. The trim removed 6 bases at V and 8 bases at J, leaving 11 bases unmatched. The CDR3 length is 15 residues. CDR1 is LGHNT, CDR2 FRNRAP, per germline. CDR3 sequence reads: CASGQGAPRHHEQFF. The CDR3 nucleotides read TGTGCTAGTGGACAGGGGGCCCCTAGGCATCATGAGCAGTTCTTC.

This sequence joins TRBV21-1 and TRBJ1-1. TRBV21-1 is a pseudogene locus. The length of the CDR3 is 11 residues. In DNA form, the CDR3 reads TGTGCCAGCAGCCTTAACACTGAAGCTTTCTTT. Its translation: CASSLNTEAFF.

The genes are TRBV9 and TRBJ2-3; tentatively, D is TRBD2 (6 bases). Germline V lookup: CDR1 SGDLS, CDR2 YYNGEE. Trimming left V 0 bases short and J 2 bases short, with 25 bases between. The CDR3 loop spans 20 amino acids. In DNA form, the CDR3 reads TGTGCCAGCAGCGTAGGGATTAGCGGTCCTCCCCAGGGATACACAGATACGCAGTATTTT. Translation gives CASSVGISGPPQGYTDTQYF.

The chain has TRBV28 and TRBJ1-2; 7 positions match TRBD1. Germline loops: CDR1 MDHEN, CDR2 SYDVKM. V shed 2 bases and J 4 bases; nucleotides not matched to a gene: 19. This CDR3 has 19 amino acids. In DNA form, the CDR3 reads TGTGCCAGCAGTTTACGGTTCGGCCAGGGGGTTAGACGCGGCTATGGCTACACCTTC. Translating it yields CASSLRFGQGVRRGYGYTF.

The V call is TRBV5-8, the J call TRBJ2-5; tentative D call: TRBD2 (7 bases). Trimming cost V 4 bases and J 4 bases, with 17 bases left between them. Germline loops: CDR1 SGHTS, CDR2 YDEGEE. The CDR3 runs 15 residues. The CDR3 sequence is CASSLGGLAAETQYF. The DNA of the CDR3 is TGTGCCAGCAGCCTGGGGGGGCTAGCGGCAGAGACCCAGTACTTC.

The sample holds one count of this clone. The CDR3, as DNA: TGTGCCATTTCCCGACCAGGACAAATCCCGCGCTACACCTTC. This gives the protein CAISRPGQIPRYTF. The V call is TRBV28, the J call TRBJ1-2; D might be TRBD1 (5 bases). V was clipped by 10 bases and J by 9 bases, with 24 bases between them. Germline V gives CDR1 MDHEN, CDR2 SYDVKM. CDR3 length: 14 amino acids.

The V and J genes are TRBV28 and TRBJ2-7; 15 nucleotides line up with TRBD2. The CDR3 runs to 18 residues. Unmatched junction bases numbered 12, after V lost 7 bases and J lost 2 bases. The germline V gene has CDR1 MDHEN and CDR2 SYDVKM. In DNA, the CDR3 is TGTGCCAGCAAACTTAGGCCGGGACTAGCGGGAGGAACCTACGAGCAGTACTTC. It translates to CASKLRPGLAGGTYEQYF.

This clone has just a few counts. The rearrangement joins TRBV3-1 (or the pseudogene TRBV3-2) to TRBJ1-3; D uncertain. The CDR3 consists of 16 residues. Germline V lookup: CDR1 LGHDT, CDR2 YNNKEL (reference sequence). V shed 1 base and J shed 0 bases, with 10 bases lying between them. DNA of the CDR3: TGTGCCAGCAGCCAAGGAACCCCATTCTCTGGAAACACCATATATTTT. Translating it yields CASSQGTPFSGNTIYF.

The chain links TRBV28 to TRBJ1-5; the match to TRBD1 covers 9 bases. Germline CDR1 and CDR2: MDHEN and SYDVKM. This CDR3 spans 15 amino acids. The junction had 2 bases not matched to a gene; V was cut back by 4 bases and J by 1 base. This chain's CDR3 is CASSSGQGSNQPQHF. As DNA, the CDR3 is TGTGCCAGCAGTTCGGGACAGGGAAGCAATCAGCCCCAGCATTTT.

The rearrangement uses TRBV9 and TRBJ2-3; D is unresolved. The CDR3 totals 14 residues. Germline-derived CDR1 and CDR2 are SGDLS and YYNGEE. Trimming removed 0 bases at V and 2 bases at J, with 7 bases between. The CDR3: CASSVAGTTDTQYF. CDR3 DNA sequence: TGTGCCAGCAGCGTAGCGGGTACCACAGATACGCAGTATTTT.

The V call is TRBV5-1, the J call TRBJ1-4; D might be TRBD1 (6 bases). The ends were cut back, 4 bases at V and 4 bases at J, with 11 bases in the middle. Germline V gene sequence: CDR1 SGHRS, CDR2 YFSETQ. The CDR3 has 14 residues. The CDR3, as DNA: TGCGCCAGCAGCCCGGAGGGGGGTAATGAAAAACTGTTTTTT. Its translation is CASSPEGGNEKLFF. Supplemented by reference TRBV5-1 and TRBJ1-4, the full variable domain reads KAGVTQTPRYLIKTRGQQVTLSCSPISGHRSVSWYQQTPGQGLQFLFEYFSETQRNKGNFPGRFSGRQFSNSRSEMNVSTLELGDSALYLCASSPEGGNEKLFFGSGTQLSVL.

The J gene is TRBJ1-1, the V gene TRBV19, with 8 nucleotides matching TRBD1. The CDR3 runs 13 residues. Germline lookup yields CDR1 LNHDA and CDR2 SQIVND (reference sequence). Germline trimming cut 10 bases from V and 4 bases from J; bases unmatched to any gene: 8. The CDR3: CATSDRVGTEAFF. The CDR3 DNA sequence: TGTGCCACTTCGGACAGGGTGGGCACTGAAGCTTTCTTT. The whole variable domain, filled in from reference TRBV19 and TRBJ1-1, reads DGGITQSPKYLFRKEGQNVTLSCEQNLNHDAMYWYRQDPGQGLRLIYYSQIVNDFQKGDIAEGYSVSREKKESFPLTVTSAQKNPTAFYLCATSDRVGTEAFFGQGTRLTVV.

This chain links TRBV10-3 with TRBJ2-2, with D uncertain. CDR1 ENHRY and CDR2 SYGVKD come from the germline V gene. With 8 bases removed from V and 7 bases from J, the gap between germline ends came to 14 bases. CDR3 length: 13 amino acids. The CDR3 bases are TGTGCCATCCGGAGCGCCCACTTCGGGGAGCTGTTTTTT. This codes for CAIRSAHFGELFF.

The CDR3 region is CASSLDHSGSSSYNEQFF. DNA of the CDR3: TGTGCCAGCAGCTTAGACCACAGCGGATCAAGCTCCTACAATGAGCAGTTCTTC. The rearrangement joins TRBV11-3 to TRBJ2-1; TRBD2 might be the D (5 bases). CDR3 length equals 18 residues. Germline V gene sequence: CDR1 SGHNT, CDR2 YENEEA. V was pared by 0 bases and J by 0 bases, with 15 bases between.